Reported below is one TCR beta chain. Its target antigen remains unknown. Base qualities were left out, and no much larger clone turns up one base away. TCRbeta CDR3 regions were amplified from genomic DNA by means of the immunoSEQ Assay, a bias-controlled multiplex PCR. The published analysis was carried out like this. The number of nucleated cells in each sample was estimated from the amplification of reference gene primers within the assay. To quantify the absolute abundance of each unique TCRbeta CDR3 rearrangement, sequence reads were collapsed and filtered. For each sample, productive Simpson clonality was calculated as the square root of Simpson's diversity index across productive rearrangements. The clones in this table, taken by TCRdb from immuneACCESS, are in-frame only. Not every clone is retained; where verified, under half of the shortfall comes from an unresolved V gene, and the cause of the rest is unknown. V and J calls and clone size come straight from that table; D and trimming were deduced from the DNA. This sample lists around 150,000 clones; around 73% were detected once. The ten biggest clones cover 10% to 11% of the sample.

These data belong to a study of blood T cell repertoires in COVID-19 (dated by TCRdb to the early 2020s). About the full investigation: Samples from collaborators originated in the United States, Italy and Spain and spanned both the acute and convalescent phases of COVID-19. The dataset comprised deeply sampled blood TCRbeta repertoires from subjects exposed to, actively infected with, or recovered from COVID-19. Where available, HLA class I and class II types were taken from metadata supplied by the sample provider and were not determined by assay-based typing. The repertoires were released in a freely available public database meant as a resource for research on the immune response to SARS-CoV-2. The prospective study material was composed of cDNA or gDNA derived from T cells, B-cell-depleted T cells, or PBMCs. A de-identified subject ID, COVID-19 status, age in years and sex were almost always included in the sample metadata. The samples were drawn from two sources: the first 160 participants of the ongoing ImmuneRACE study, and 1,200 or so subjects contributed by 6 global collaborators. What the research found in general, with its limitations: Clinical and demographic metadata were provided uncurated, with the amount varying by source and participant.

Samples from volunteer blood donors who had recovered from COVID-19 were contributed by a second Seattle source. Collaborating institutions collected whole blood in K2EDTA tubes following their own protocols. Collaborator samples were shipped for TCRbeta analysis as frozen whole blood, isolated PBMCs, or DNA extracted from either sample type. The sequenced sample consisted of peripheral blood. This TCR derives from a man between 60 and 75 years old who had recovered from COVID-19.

The DNA reads TGTGCCAGCAGCTTGGTCTTAGGGGACTATGGCTACACCTTC. It translates to CASSLVLGDYGYTF. Recombination linked TRBV5-4 to TRBJ1-2; the D gene is possibly TRBD1, with 5 bases matching. From the germline V gene (reference sequence), CDR1 is SGHNT and CDR2 is YYREEE. The CDR3, from cysteine to phenylalanine, totals 14 residues. Left in the record is the CDR3 DNA by itself, 42 bases read in frame from the first base. V is shortened by 0 bases, J by 3 bases, and the region joining them spans 9 bases.